Reported below is one T cell receptor (beta chain). Its antigen is still unknown. Researchers grouped second doses given at about 4 or about 12 weeks into one pool. V was pared by 6 bases and J by 7 bases, with 18 bases between. This CDR3 has 14 amino acids. Germline V gives CDR1 SNHLY, CDR2 FYNNEI. The data belong to a study of T cell responses to AZD1222 COVID-19 vaccine. Sequenced by immunoSEQ multiplex PCR; TCRdb stores in-frame clones only, minus some. The sample includes just over 90,000 clones, 85% to 90% of them seen just once. Overall study findings and caveats: Seropositive at baseline were only a handful of AZD1222 recipients. Once two AZD1222 doses were given, Spike-specific TCR breadth and depth went up. In the spike-specific TCR repertoire, nearly half reportedly target unmutated variant regions.

The sample in question was peripheral blood, obtained 28 days after the second AZD1222 dose. The clonotype was recovered from an adult who received the AZD1222 COVID-19 vaccine. The chain has TRBV2 and TRBJ1-1, with a possible D match to TRBD1 (6 bases). The CDR3 DNA reads as TGTGCCAGCAGGAAAGACCACACAGGGCATGAAGCTTTCTTT. Its protein product is CASRKDHTGHEAFF.